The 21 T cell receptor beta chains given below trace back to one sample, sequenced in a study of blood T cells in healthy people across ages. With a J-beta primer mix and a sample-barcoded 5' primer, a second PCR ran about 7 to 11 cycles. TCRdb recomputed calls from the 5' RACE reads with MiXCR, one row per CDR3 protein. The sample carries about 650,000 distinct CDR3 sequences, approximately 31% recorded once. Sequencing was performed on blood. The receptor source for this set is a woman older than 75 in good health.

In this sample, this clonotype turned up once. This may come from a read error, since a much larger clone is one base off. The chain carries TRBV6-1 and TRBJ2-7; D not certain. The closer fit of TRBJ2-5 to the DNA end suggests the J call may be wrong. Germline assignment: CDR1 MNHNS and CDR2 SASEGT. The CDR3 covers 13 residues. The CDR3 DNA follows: TGTGCCAGCGCCAAGCCACTTCGGGAGACCCAGTACTTC. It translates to CASAKPLRETQYF.

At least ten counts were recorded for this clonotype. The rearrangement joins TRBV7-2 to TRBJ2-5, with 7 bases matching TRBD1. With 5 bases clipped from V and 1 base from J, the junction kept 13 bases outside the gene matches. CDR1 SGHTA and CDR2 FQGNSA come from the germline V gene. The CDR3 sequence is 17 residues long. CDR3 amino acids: CASSRGPLTGAQETQYF. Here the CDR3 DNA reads TGTGCCAGCAGCCGAGGACCACTAACAGGGGCCCAAGAGACCCAGTACTTC.

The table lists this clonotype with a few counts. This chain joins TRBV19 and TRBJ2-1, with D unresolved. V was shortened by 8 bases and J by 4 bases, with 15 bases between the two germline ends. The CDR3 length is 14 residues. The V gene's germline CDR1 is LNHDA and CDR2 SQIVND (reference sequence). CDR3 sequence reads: CASGRRVGYNEQFF. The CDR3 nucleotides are TGTGCCAGTGGACGACGGGTCGGATACAATGAGCAGTTCTTC.

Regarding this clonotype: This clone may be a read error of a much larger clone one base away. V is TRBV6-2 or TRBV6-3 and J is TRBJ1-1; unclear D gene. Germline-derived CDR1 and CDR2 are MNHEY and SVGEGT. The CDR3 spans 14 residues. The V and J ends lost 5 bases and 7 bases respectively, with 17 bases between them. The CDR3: CASSTPFGYIEAFF. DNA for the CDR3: TGTGCCAGCAGTACACCATTCGGGTATATTGAAGCTTTCTTT.

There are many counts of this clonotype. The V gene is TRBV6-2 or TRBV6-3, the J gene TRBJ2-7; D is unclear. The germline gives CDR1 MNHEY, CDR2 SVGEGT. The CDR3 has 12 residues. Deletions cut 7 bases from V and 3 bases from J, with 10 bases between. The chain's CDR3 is CASTYDFYEQYF. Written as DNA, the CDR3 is TGTGCCAGCACCTACGATTTCTACGAGCAGTACTTC.

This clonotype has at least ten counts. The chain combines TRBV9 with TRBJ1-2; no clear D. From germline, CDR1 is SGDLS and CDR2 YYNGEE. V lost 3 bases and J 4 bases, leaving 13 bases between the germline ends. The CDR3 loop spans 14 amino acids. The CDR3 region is CASSARSRIYGYTF. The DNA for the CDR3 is TGTGCCAGCAGCGCAAGGAGCCGGATCTATGGCTACACCTTC.

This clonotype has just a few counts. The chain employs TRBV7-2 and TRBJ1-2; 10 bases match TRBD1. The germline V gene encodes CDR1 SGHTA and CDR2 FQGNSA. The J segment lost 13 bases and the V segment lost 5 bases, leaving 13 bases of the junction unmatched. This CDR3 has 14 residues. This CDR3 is CASSATSTGGAGTF. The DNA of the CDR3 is TGTGCCAGCAGCGCGACCTCGACAGGGGGCGCGGGCACCTTC. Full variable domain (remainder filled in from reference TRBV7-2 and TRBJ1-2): GAGVSQSPSNKVTEKGKDVELRCDPISGHTALYWYRQSLGQGLEFLIYFQGNSAPDKSGLPSDRFSAERTGGSVSTLTIQRTQQEDSAVYLCASSATSTGGAGTFGSGTRLTVV.

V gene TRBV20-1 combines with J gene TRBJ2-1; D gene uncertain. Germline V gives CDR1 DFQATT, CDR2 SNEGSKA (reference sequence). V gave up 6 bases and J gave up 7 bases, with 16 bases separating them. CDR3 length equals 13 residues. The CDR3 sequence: CSAPPPLLNEQFF. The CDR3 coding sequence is TGCAGTGCCCCCCCACCTCTTTTAAATGAGCAGTTCTTC.

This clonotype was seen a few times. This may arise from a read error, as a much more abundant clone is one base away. The CDR3 DNA is TGCGCCAGCAGCCGTCGGGACAATGTGCTGGGGCAGTACTTC. Translating gives CASSRRDNVLGQYF. The chain employs TRBV5-1 and TRBJ2-7; weak D call: TRBD1 (6 bases). This CDR3 is 14 amino acids long. Trimming left V 4 bases short and J 9 bases short, with 20 bases between. Germline V gives CDR1 SGHRS, CDR2 YFSETQ.

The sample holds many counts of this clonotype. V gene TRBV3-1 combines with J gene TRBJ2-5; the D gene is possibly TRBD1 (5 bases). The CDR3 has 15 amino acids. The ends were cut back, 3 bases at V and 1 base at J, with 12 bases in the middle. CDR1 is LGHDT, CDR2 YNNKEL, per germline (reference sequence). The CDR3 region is CASSQRKGPQETQYF. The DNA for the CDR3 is TGTGCCAGCAGCCAGAGGAAGGGGCCCCAAGAGACCCAGTACTTC.

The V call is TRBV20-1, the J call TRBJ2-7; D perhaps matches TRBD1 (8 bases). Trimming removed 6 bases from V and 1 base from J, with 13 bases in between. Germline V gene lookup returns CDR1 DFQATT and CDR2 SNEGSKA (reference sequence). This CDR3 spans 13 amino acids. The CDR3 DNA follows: TGCAGTGCCACAGGGGGGGATTCCTACGAGCAGTACTTC. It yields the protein CSATGGDSYEQYF.

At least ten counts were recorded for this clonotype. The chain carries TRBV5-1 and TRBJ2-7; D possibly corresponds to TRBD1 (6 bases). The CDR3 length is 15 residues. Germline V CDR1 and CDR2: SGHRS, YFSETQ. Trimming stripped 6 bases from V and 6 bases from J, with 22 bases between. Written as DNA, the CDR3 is TGCGCCAGCAAGCCCCTGGACAGCGCCTTACTCGAGCAGTACTTC. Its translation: CASKPLDSALLEQYF.

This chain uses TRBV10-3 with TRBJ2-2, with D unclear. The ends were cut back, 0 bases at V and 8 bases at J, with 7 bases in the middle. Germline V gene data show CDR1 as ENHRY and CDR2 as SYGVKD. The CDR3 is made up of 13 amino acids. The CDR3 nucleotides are TGTGCCATCAGTGAGTCCCCGTCAGGGGAGCTGTTTTTT. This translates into CAISESPSGELFF.

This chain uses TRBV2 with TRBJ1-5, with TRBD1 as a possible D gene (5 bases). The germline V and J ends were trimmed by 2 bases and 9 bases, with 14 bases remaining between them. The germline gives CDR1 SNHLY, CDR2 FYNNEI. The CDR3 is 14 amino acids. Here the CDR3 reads CASSESEGVWPQHF. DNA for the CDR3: TGTGCCAGCAGTGAAAGTGAAGGGGTTTGGCCCCAGCATTTT.

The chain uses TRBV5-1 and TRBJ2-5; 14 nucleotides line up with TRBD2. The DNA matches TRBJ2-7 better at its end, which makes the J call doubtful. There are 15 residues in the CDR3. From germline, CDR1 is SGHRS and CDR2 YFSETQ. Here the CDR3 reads CASSPGLAGEYEQYF. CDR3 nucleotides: TGCGCCAGCAGCCCGGGACTAGCGGGAGAATACGAGCAGTACTTC.

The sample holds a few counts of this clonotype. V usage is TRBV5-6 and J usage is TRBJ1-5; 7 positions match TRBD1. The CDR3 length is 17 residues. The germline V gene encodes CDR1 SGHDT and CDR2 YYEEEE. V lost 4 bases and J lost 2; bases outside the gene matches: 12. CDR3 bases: TGTGCCAGCAGCACCCGACAGGGAACCTTTGGCAATCAGCCCCAGCATTTT. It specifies CASSTRQGTFGNQPQHF.

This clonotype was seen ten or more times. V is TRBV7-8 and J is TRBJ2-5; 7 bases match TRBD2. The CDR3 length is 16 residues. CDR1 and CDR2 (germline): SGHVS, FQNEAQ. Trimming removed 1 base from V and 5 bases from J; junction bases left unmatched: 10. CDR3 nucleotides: TGTGCCAGCAGCTTAGTTCGGACTAGACCCTTGGAGACCCAGTACTTC. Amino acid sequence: CASSLVRTRPLETQYF.

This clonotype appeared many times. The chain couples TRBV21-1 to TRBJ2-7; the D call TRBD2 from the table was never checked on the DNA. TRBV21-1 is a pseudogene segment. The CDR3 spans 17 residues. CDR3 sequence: CASSNGPPGSGTYEQYF. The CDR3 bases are TGTGCCAGCAGCAATGGTCCGCCAGGCAGCGGAACCTACGAGCAGTACTTC.

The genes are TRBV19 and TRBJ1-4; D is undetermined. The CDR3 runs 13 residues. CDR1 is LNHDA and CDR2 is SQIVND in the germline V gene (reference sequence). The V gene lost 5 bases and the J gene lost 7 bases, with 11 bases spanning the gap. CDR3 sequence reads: CASSASRVEKLFF. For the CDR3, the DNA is TGTGCCAGTAGTGCGTCACGAGTTGAAAAACTGTTTTTT.

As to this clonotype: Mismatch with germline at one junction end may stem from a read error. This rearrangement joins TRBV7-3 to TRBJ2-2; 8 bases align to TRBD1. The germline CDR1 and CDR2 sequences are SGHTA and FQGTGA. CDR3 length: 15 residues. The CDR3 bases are TGTGCCAGCAGCCTGGACAGGGTGAACACCGGGGAGCGGTTTTTT. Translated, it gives CASSLDRVNTGERFF.

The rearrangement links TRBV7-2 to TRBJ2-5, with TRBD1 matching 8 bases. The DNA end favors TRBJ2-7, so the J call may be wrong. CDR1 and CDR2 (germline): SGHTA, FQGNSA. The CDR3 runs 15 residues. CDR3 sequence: CASRPNPGGPYEQYF. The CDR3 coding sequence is TGTGCCAGCAGGCCTAATCCAGGGGGCCCCTACGAGCAGTACTTC.